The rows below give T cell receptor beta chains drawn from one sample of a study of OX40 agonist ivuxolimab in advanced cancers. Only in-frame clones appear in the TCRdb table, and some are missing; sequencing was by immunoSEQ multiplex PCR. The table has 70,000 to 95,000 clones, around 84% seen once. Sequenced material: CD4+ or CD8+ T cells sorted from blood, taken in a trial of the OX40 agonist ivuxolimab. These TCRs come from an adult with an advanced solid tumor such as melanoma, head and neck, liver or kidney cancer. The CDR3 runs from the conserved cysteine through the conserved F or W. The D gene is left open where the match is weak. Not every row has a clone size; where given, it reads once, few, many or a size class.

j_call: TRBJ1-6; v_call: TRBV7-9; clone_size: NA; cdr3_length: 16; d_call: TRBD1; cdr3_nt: TGTGCCAGCAGCGTGACAGGGGCAAAGTTTAATTCACCCCTCCACTTT; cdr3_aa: CASSVTGAKFNSPLHF
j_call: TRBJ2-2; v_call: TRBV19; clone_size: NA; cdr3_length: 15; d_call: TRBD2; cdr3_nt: TGTGCCAGTACCATAGCGGGAAAGAGCACCGGGGAGCTGTTTTTT; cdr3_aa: CASTIAGKSTGELFF
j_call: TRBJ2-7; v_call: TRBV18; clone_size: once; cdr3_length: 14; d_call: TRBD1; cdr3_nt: TGTGCCAGCTCAAATGTCCAGGGGGCTGAGGAGCAGTACTTC; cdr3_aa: CASSNVQGAEEQYF
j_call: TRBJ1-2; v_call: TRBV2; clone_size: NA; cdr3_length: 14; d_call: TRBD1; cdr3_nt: TGTGCCAGCAGTGTACAGGGGGACCTCTATGGCTACACCTTC; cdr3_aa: CASSVQGDLYGYTF
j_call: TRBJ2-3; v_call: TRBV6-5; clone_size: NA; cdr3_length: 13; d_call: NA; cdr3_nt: TGTGCCAGCAGTGAGGGGCGGGCAGATACGCAGTATTTT; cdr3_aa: CASSEGRADTQYF
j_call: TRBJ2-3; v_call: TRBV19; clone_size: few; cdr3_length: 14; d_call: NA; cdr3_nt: TGTGCCAGTACCATTCGAGGGGGCACAGATACGCAGTATTTT; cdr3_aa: CASTIRGGTDTQYF
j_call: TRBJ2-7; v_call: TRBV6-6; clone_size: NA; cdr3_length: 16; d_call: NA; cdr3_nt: TGTGCCAGCAGAAAGGATGGGCAGTCAGGAACCCACGAGCAGTACTTC; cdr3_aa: CASRKDGQSGTHEQYF
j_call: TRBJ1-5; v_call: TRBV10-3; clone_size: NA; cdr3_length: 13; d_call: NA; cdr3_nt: TGTGCCATCAGACAGGGACCTAATCAGCCCCAGCATTTT; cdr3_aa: CAIRQGPNQPQHF
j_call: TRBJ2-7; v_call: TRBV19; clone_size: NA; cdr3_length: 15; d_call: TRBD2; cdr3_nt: TGTGCCAGTAGTCGAAGCGGGACTAACTCCTACGAGCAGTACTTC; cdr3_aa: CASSRSGTNSYEQYF
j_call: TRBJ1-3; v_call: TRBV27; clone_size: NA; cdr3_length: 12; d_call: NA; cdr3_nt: TGTGCCAGCAGCAACCTGGGAAACACCATATATTTT; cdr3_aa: CASSNLGNTIYF